Below, 18 T cell receptor beta chains from the same sample are listed, as sequenced in a study of response to subunit inactivated influenza vaccine. TCRdb re-called the RT-PCR reads with MiXCR, one entry per CDR3 protein. Found here are around 200,000 distinct CDR3 sequences, under 15% of them singletons; the top ten hold 26%. Sequencing was performed on CD8+ T cells sorted from PBMCs, taken around 5 days after vaccination. Every receptor here comes from a middle-aged man who received an inactivated influenza vaccine.

The table lists this clonotype with a few counts. The chain combines TRBV15 with TRBJ1-5, with a weak D call TRBD1 (6 bases). The CDR3 loop spans 15 amino acids. CDR1 and CDR2 (germline): LNHNV, YYDKDF (reference sequence). V lost 1 base and J lost 6, with 13 bases in between. CDR3 region: CATSRGGGPSQPQHF. The CDR3 nucleotides are TGTGCCACCAGCAGAGGTGGGGGGCCTAGTCAGCCCCAGCATTTT.

This clonotype was detected a few times. This chain links TRBV12-3 or TRBV12-4 with TRBJ2-7, with 9 positions matching TRBD1. This CDR3 has 16 amino acids. With 0 bases clipped from V and 1 base from J, the junction kept 4 bases outside the gene matches. CDR3: CASSLAGQGFSYEQYF. DNA for the CDR3: TGTGCCAGCAGTTTAGCCGGACAGGGGTTTTCCTACGAGCAGTACTTC.

The chain is built from TRBV10-3 and TRBJ2-1, with D tentatively TRBD2 (7 bases). Trimming took 10 bases from V and 4 from J, leaving 14 bases between them. The CDR3 has 13 residues. The germline gives CDR1 ENHRY, CDR2 SYGVKD. The DNA for the CDR3 is TGTGCCACCTGGGGAGGGGGGTACAATGAGCAGTTCTTC. It encodes CATWGGGYNEQFF.

This clonotype was counted between two and nine times. Relative to the germline gene, one junction end is altered; a read error may explain this. The rearrangement links TRBV6-5 to TRBJ1-2, with D unresolved. Germline V gives CDR1 MNHEY, CDR2 SVGAGI. CDR3 size: 14 residues. CDR3 DNA sequence: TGTGCCAGCAGTTACTTTAAAGTCTTGTATGGTTACACCTTC. It specifies CASSYFKVLYGYTF.

This clonotype was seen repeatedly, ten times or more. The chain links TRBV4-3 to TRBJ2-7; 9 bases agree with TRBD2. This CDR3 has 15 amino acids. In germline, CDR1 is LGHNA, CDR2 YSLEER. V lost 0 bases, J lost 5 bases, and 5 bases stayed unmatched. The DNA for the CDR3 is TGCGCCAGCAGCCAAGATCTAGCGGGAAGTAACGAGCAGTACTTC. It translates to CASSQDLAGSNEQYF.

In its sample, this clonotype was seen a few times. This sequence joins TRBV7-9 and TRBJ2-1; a weak D match, TRBD1 (6 bases). The CDR3 has 12 amino acids. The V and J ends lost 10 bases and 4 bases respectively, with 11 bases between them. Per germline, CDR1 SEHNR and CDR2 FQNEAQ (reference sequence). CDR3 sequence (DNA): TGTGCCACCAGGGACATGTACAATGAGCAGTTCTTC. This codes for CATRDMYNEQFF.

This clonotype was recorded at least ten times. The genes are TRBV4-2 and TRBJ2-1; 10 nucleotides match TRBD2. The V and J ends lost 4 bases and 4 bases, in that order; junction bases with no gene match: 7. The germline CDR1 and CDR2 sequences are LGHNA and YNFKEQ. CDR3 length: 16 residues. The CDR3 DNA is TGTGCCAGCAGCCCAGATAGCGGGAGGCATTACAATGAGCAGTTCTTC. It encodes CASSPDSGRHYNEQFF.

This clonotype was counted only a few times. The chain has TRBV18 and TRBJ2-7; maybe TRBD1 (7 bases). Trimming left V 5 bases short and J 1 base short, with 18 bases between. The CDR3 extends over 16 amino acids. Germline V gives CDR1 KGHSH, CDR2 LQKENI. The CDR3 region has the DNA TGTGCCAGCTCAGTTAAGACAGGGAGGTCGTCCTACGAGCAGTACTTC. It codes for CASSVKTGRSSYEQYF. The whole variable domain, remainder taken from reference TRBV18 and TRBJ2-7, is NAGVMQNPRHLVRRRGQEARLRCSPMKGHSHVYWYRQLPEEGLKFMVYLQKENIIDESGMPKERFSAEFPKEGPSILRIQQVVRGDSAAYFCASSVKTGRSSYEQYFGPGTRLTVT.

This clonotype was seen only a few times. The chain has TRBV30 and TRBJ2-1; D remains unclear. The CDR3 loop spans 12 amino acids. V shed 4 bases and J shed 6 bases, with 10 bases lying between them. Germline values: CDR1 GTSNPN, CDR2 SVGIG (reference sequence). The CDR3 nucleotides are TGTGCCTGGACTGGAGACTCCAATGAGCAGTTCTTC. Its translation: CAWTGDSNEQFF.

In its sample, this clonotype was seen a few times. The V call is TRBV29-1, the J call TRBJ2-7; 11 bases are shared with TRBD1. Germline values: CDR1 SQVTM, CDR2 ANQGSEA. This CDR3 has 16 residues. Trimming at V came to 5 bases and at J to 1 base, leaving 10 bases not matched to a gene. The DNA of the CDR3 is TGCAGCGTTACCCCCCGGGACAGGGGGAGTTCCTACGAGCAGTACTTC. It codes for CSVTPRDRGSSYEQYF.

The chain combines TRBV28 with TRBJ2-1; TRBD2 aligns across 14 bases. V lost 3 bases to trimming and J lost 9 bases; unmatched junction nucleotides: 10. Germline V gene lookup returns CDR1 MDHEN and CDR2 SYDVKM. The CDR3 runs 17 residues. CDR3 region: CASSLALGLAGGGEQFF. The CDR3 DNA follows: TGTGCCAGCAGTTTGGCCCTCGGACTAGCGGGAGGCGGTGAGCAGTTCTTC.

J is TRBJ2-5 and V is TRBV20-1; no reliable D call. The CDR3 contains 15 residues. The germline CDR1 and CDR2 sequences are DFQATT and SNEGSKA (reference sequence). V dropped 0 bases and J dropped 0 bases, with 11 bases sitting between them. CDR3: CSARDPELYQETQYF. CDR3 coding DNA: TGCAGTGCTAGAGATCCAGAACTGTACCAAGAGACCCAGTACTTC.

This clonotype appeared a few times. The J gene is TRBJ1-4, the V gene TRBV4-3; tentative D call: TRBD1 (6 bases). Deletions cut 1 base from V and 8 bases from J, with 17 bases between. The CDR3 runs 16 residues. CDR1 LGHNA and CDR2 YSLEER come from the germline V gene. The DNA for the CDR3 is TGCGCCAGCAGCCAAGGACAGAGGGGGGCAGGGGAAAAACTGTTTTTT. Residues: CASSQGQRGAGEKLFF.

This clonotype came up a few times. The J gene is TRBJ2-1, the V gene TRBV9; tentatively, D is TRBD1 (5 bases). V gave up 2 bases and J gave up 8 bases, with 11 bases separating them. Germline CDR1 reads SGDLS; CDR2 reads YYNGEE. CDR3 length: 13 amino acids. For the CDR3, the DNA is TGTGCCAGCAGCGTCCTCTGGGGCGATGAGCAGTTCTTC. Residues: CASSVLWGDEQFF.

This chain connects TRBV3-1 to TRBJ2-7, with unresolved D. The ends were cut back, 0 bases at V and 3 bases at J, with 12 bases in the middle. Germline CDR1 reads LGHDT; CDR2 reads YNNKEL (reference sequence). This CDR3 is 15 amino acids long. As DNA, the CDR3 is TGTGCCAGCAGCCAAGAGGAAGAAGTGTTCTACGAGCAGTACTTC. This encodes CASSQEEEVFYEQYF.

The rearrangement joins TRBV19 to TRBJ1-5; TRBD1 is a possible D gene (5 bases). The CDR3 extends over 15 amino acids. The germline V gene has CDR1 LNHDA and CDR2 SQIVND (reference sequence). Trimming removed 3 bases from V and 5 bases from J, with 14 bases in between. The CDR3 spells CASSIWGPGDQPQHF. As DNA, the CDR3 is TGTGCCAGTAGTATCTGGGGTCCGGGGGATCAGCCCCAGCATTTT.

The rearrangement uses TRBV10-3 and TRBJ2-1; TRBD2 matches at 8 bases. V trimming: 1 base; J trimming: 6 bases; junction bases outside the gene matches: 5. Per germline, CDR1 ENHRY and CDR2 SYGVKD. The CDR3 contains 15 residues. The CDR3 sequence is CAISEWGAGANEQFF. The CDR3 DNA follows: TGTGCCATCAGTGAGTGGGGAGCGGGAGCCAATGAGCAGTTCTTC.

V usage is TRBV5-6 and J usage is TRBJ2-7; 10 nucleotides agree with TRBD1. Germline V gene data show CDR1 as SGHDT and CDR2 as YYEEEE. CDR3 length: 17 residues. V trimming: 0 bases; J trimming: 2 bases; junction bases outside the gene matches: 8. CDR3 sequence: CASSLGKTGGITYEQYF. Written as DNA, the CDR3 is TGTGCCAGCAGCTTGGGGAAGACAGGGGGCATAACCTACGAGCAGTACTTC.